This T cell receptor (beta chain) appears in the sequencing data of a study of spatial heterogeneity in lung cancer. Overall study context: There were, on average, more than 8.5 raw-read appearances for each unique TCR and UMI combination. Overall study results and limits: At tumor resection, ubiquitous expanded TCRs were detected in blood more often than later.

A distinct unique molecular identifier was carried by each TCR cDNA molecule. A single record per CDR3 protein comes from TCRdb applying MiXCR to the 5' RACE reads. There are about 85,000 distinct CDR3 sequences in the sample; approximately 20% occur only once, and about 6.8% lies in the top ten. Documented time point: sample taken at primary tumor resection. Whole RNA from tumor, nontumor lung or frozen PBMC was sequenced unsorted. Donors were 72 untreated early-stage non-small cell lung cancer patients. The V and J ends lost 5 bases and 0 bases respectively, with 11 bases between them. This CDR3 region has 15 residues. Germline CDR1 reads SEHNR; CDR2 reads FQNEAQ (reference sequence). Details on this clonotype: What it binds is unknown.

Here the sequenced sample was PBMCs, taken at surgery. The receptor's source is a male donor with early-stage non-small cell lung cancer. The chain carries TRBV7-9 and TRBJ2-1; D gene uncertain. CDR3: CASSMGWGSYNEQFF. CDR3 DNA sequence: TGTGCCAGCAGCATGGGATGGGGCTCCTACAATGAGCAGTTCTTC.